The 3 T cell receptor beta chains below were found in one sample sequenced in a study of blood T cell repertoires in COVID-19. The repertoire was sequenced with immunoSEQ multiplex PCR; TCRdb's copy has only in-frame clones and lacks some. The data show under 350,000 clones, approximately 83% seen once. The specimen was peripheral blood. The receptors come from a woman aged 45-60 years who had recovered from COVID-19.

The chain links TRBV9 to TRBJ1-5; 9 nucleotides align to TRBD1. Germline-derived CDR1 and CDR2 are SGDLS and YYNGEE. The CDR3 is 15 residues long. With V trimmed by 2 bases and J by 6 bases, 6 bases remained unmatched. CDR3 DNA sequence: TGTGCCAGCAGCGTTCTTCCGGACAGGGGTCAGCCCCAGCATTTT. Residues: CASSVLPDRGQPQHF.

The gene calls are TRBV5-4 and TRBJ2-1, with TRBD2 matching 11 bases. The germline gives CDR1 SGHNT, CDR2 YYREEE (reference sequence). J was trimmed by 7 bases and V by 4 bases; bases with no gene match: 10. The CDR3 contains 16 residues. The CDR3 loop is CASSTPRLAGGNEQFF. CDR3 bases: TGTGCCAGCAGCACCCCTCGTCTAGCGGGGGGTAATGAGCAGTTCTTC.

The chain combines TRBV6-5 with TRBJ2-7; TRBD2 matches at 7 bases. V shed 7 bases, J shed 0 bases, and the junction held 3 bases outside the gene matches. This CDR3 is built from 13 residues. CDR1 and CDR2 (germline): MNHEY, SVGAGI. Here the CDR3 DNA reads TGTGCCAGCACAGCTAGCGGCTCCTACGAGCAGTACTTC. Residues: CASTASGSYEQYF.